This T cell receptor beta chain was identified during a study of identical twins. Study-wide results and caveats: Without tracking the same donors, conclusions rested on cross-sectional statistical analysis. One should note that invariant MAIT and iNKT cells could partly confound zero-insertion analyses.

Unique molecular identifiers were present on the cDNA, which also gained a universal primer site by template switching. TCRdb reprocessed the 5' RACE reads via MiXCR and lists one record per CDR3 protein. Of 1.5 million to 2 million distinct CDR3 sequences listed, under 35% were seen once; the top ten hold around 0.3%. V shed 4 bases and J 4 bases; nucleotides not matched to a gene: 5. This CDR3 region has 14 residues. The germline V gene has CDR1 MNHEY and CDR2 SMNVEV (reference sequence). Points on this clonotype: What it recognizes is unknown.

Healthy Caucasian donors formed the entire cohort. This sequence was found in a newborn girl in good health. The rearrangement uses TRBV27 and TRBJ2-3, with 7 positions matching TRBD1. The material sequenced was cord blood. This CDR3 reads CASSSTTGADTQYF. The DNA of the CDR3 is TGTGCCAGCAGTTCGACCACAGGGGCAGATACGCAGTATTTT.